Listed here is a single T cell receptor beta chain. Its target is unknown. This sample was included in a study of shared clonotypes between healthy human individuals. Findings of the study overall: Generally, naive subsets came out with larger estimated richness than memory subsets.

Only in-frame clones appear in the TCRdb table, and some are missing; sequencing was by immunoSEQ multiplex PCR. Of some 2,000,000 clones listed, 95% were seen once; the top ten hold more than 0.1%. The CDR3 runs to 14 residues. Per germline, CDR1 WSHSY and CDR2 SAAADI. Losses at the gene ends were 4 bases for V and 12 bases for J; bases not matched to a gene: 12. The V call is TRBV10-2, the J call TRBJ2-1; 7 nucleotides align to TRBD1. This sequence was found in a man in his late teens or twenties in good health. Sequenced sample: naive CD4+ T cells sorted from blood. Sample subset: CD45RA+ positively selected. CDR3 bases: TGCGCCAGCAGTGGGCTTGACAGGGCTGTATTGCAGTTCTTC. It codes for CASSGLDRAVLQFF.